This TCR beta chain appears in the sequencing data of a study of blood T cells in healthy people across ages. Donor samples were obtained from healthy Caucasian individuals from Russia, aged about 6 to 95. Per the germline V gene, CDR1 is MDHEN and CDR2 is SYDVKM. Trimming removed 3 bases at V and 1 base at J, with 21 bases between. The CDR3 is 18 amino acids. Worth noting for this clonotype: Its target is not known.

Sample-barcoded 5' priming and a J-beta primer mix drove a second PCR of roughly 7 to 11 cycles. TCRdb re-called the 5' RACE reads through MiXCR, storing one row per CDR3 protein. The table shows approximately 730,000 distinct CDR3 sequences, with roughly two fifths occurring only once. Whole-study results and caveats: Naive T cell percentage strongly correlated with TCR beta diversity. Shifts in expanded clonotypes may have been confounded by donor CMV status, which was unknown.

The specimen was blood. The source of this sequence is an older woman in good health. This rearrangement joins TRBV28 to TRBJ1-1, with unresolved D. The DNA of the CDR3 is TGTGCCAGCAGTTTCAGTAAGCCCACAGTCTGGGGGAACACTGAAGCTTTCTTT. Amino acids: CASSFSKPTVWGNTEAFF.